This T cell receptor (beta chain) was found in a study of identical twins. The study, taken as a whole, reports: While abundant cord blood beta clonotypes carried fewer insertions, memory repertoires showed no such pattern. Models underpredicted monozygotic twin sharing of out-of-frame TCR alpha.

After template switching added a universal primer site, the resulting cDNA carried unique molecular identifiers. TCRdb reprocessed the 5' RACE reads with MiXCR, giving one entry per CDR3 protein. The sample contains roughly 250,000 distinct CDR3 sequences, around 15% of which appear only once. Everyone who donated was a healthy Caucasian. Points on this clonotype: Its antigen is as yet unknown.

The ends lost 5 bases at V and 7 bases at J; junction bases unmatched: 8. Germline V lookup: CDR1 DFQATT, CDR2 SNEGSKA (reference sequence). The CDR3 totals 15 residues. The V call is TRBV20-1, the J call TRBJ2-1; 13 bases align to TRBD2. The sequence came from a woman aged 18-29 years in good health. The sequenced material came from memory (CD45RO+) T cells sorted from blood. The CDR3 DNA reads TGCAGTGCTCCTGACACTAGCGGGGGGGCGAATGAGCAGTTCTTC. Translating gives CSAPDTSGGANEQFF.